The 13 T cell receptor beta chains given below trace back to one sample, sequenced in a study of beta chain features in type 1 diabetes. The study, taken as a whole, reports: Type 1 diabetes patients showed a moderate but significant shortening of TCRB CDR3s in all four CD4+ subsets.

These receptors' antigens are unknown. Every bit of the isolated RNA underwent reverse transcription, so sequencing read expressed TCRB transcripts. Sequencing used immunoSEQ multiplex PCR; TCRdb keeps in-frame clones, though not all of them. The sample records hundreds of thousands of clones, about 11% being singletons. Sequencing was carried out using naive CD4+ T cells from blood. The receptor set was obtained from a man younger than 45 with type 1 diabetes.

This clone was recorded a few times. The chain joins TRBV15 to TRBJ2-7, with TRBD1 matching 8 bases. CDR3 length equals 14 residues. CDR1 and CDR2 from the germline V gene are LNHNV and YYDKDF (reference sequence). Trimming at V came to 5 bases and at J to 2 bases, leaving 5 bases not matched to a gene. In DNA form, the CDR3 reads TGTGCCACCAGCGTGGGACAGGTGACCTACGAGCAGTACTTC. Translating gives CATSVGQVTYEQYF.

This clone turned up a few times. This chain joins TRBV7-2 and TRBJ2-3, with a weak D call TRBD2 (5 bases). Germline V CDR1 and CDR2: SGHTA, FQGNSA. V gave up 3 bases and J gave up 4 bases, with 11 bases separating them. This CDR3 is 14 amino acids long. The CDR3: CASSFGSVADTQYF. Written as DNA, the CDR3 is TGTGCCAGCAGCTTTGGTAGCGTGGCAGATACGCAGTATTTT.

V is TRBV9 and J is TRBJ1-2, with TRBD1 matching over 7 bases. Germline loops: CDR1 SGDLS, CDR2 YYNGEE. The CDR3 is 12 amino acids. V lost 0 bases and J lost 8; bases outside the gene matches: 1. The CDR3 spells CASSVDRGGYTF. The CDR3, as DNA: TGTGCCAGCAGCGTAGACAGGGGCGGCTACACCTTC.

The chain is built from TRBV28 and TRBJ2-7; D uncertain. CDR1 and CDR2 (germline): MDHEN, SYDVKM. The V gene lost 7 bases and the J gene lost 0 bases, with 7 bases spanning the gap. This CDR3 comprises 12 residues. This CDR3 reads CASMGLSYEQYF. For the CDR3, the DNA is TGTGCCAGCATGGGCCTCTCCTACGAGCAGTACTTC.

The genes are TRBV9 and TRBJ2-7; possibly TRBD2 for D (6 bases). V lost 3 bases, J lost 3 bases, and 10 bases lay in between. The CDR3 runs to 13 residues. Germline CDR1 reads SGDLS; CDR2 reads YYNGEE. The CDR3 loop reads CASSGRGSYEQYF. The CDR3 coding sequence is TGTGCCAGCAGCGGCCGGGGGAGCTACGAGCAGTACTTC.

In this sample, this clone turned up a few times. This chain connects TRBV29-1 to TRBJ2-3; the match to TRBD2 covers 8 bases. V was clipped by 6 bases and J by 8 bases; unmatched bases: 19. This CDR3 has 16 amino acids. Germline V CDR1 and CDR2: SQVTM, ANQGSEA. CDR3 sequence reads: CSVAPGRGVPQGTQYF. DNA of the CDR3: TGCAGCGTGGCCCCTGGGCGGGGGGTCCCCCAGGGTACGCAGTATTTT.

V usage is TRBV7-3 and J usage is TRBJ1-5, with TRBD1 identical over 9 bases. The CDR3 is 18 amino acids. CDR1 is SGHTA, CDR2 FQGTGA, per germline. V dropped 5 bases and J dropped 8; count of bases not matched to a gene: 19. The CDR3 loop reads CASSQRTRDRVGYKPQHF. The CDR3 DNA is TGTGCCAGCAGCCAGAGAACTCGGGACAGGGTTGGCTACAAGCCCCAGCATTTT. Combining the CDR3 with reference TRBV7-3 and TRBJ1-5 gives the whole variable domain GAGVSQTPSNKVTEKGKYVELRCDPISGHTALYWYRQSLGQGPEFLIYFQGTGAADDSGLPNDRFFAVRPEGSVSTLKIQRTERGDSAVYLCASSQRTRDRVGYKPQHFGDGTRLSIL.

This clone was counted a few times. In DNA form, the CDR3 reads TGTGCCAGCAACGCTAGAGGACAGGGGGCAGGGGAGCAGTTCTTC. Protein product: CASNARGQGAGEQFF. The gene calls are TRBV27 and TRBJ2-1, with 11 bases that match TRBD1. The CDR3 is 15 residues long. Germline assignment: CDR1 MNHEY and CDR2 SMNVEV (reference sequence). V dropped 7 bases and J dropped 10; count of bases not matched to a gene: 12.

This sequence joins TRBV4-2 and TRBJ2-3, with 9 bases matching TRBD1. The germline V gene has CDR1 LGHNA and CDR2 YNFKEQ. V dropped 4 bases and J dropped 7; count of bases not matched to a gene: 9. The CDR3 contains 15 residues. In DNA form, the CDR3 reads TGTGCCAGCAGCCTCGGACAGGGGATCCTGAATACGCAGTATTTT. Protein product: CASSLGQGILNTQYF.

This clone was detected a few times. This sequence joins TRBV7-9 and TRBJ1-2; D not resolved. The CDR3 has 14 amino acids. V was clipped by 6 bases and J by 4 bases, with 15 bases between them. Germline V lookup: CDR1 SEHNR, CDR2 FQNEAQ (reference sequence). CDR3: CASSLLDGGYGYTF. The CDR3 nucleotides are TGTGCCAGCAGTTTATTGGATGGAGGCTATGGCTACACCTTC.

J is TRBJ2-5 and V is TRBV4-2; the match to TRBD1 covers 8 bases. Germline CDR1 and CDR2: LGHNA and YNFKEQ. This CDR3 has 18 residues. Germline trimming cut 1 base from V and 5 bases from J; bases unmatched to any gene: 15. In nucleotides, the CDR3 is TGTGCCAGCAGCCAAGTCTCTCAAAGTTGGGACAGGTCGGAGACCCAGTACTTC. Translated: CASSQVSQSWDRSETQYF.

This clone was observed a few times. This rearrangement joins TRBV5-1 to TRBJ1-2; TRBD1 agrees at 9 bases. Germline V gene lookup returns CDR1 SGHRS and CDR2 YFSETQ. The CDR3 length is 14 residues. Trimming took 4 bases from V and 7 from J; bases not matched to a gene: 8. The chain's CDR3 is CASSREQGARGYTF. CDR3 in DNA: TGCGCCAGCAGCCGGGAACAGGGGGCGCGTGGCTACACCTTC.

Concerning this clone: Distinct nucleotide sequences in the sample also encode this CDR3. The chain joins TRBV27 to TRBJ1-2; possibly TRBD1 for D (5 bases). Germline CDR1 reads MNHEY; CDR2 reads SMNVEV (reference sequence). CDR3 size: 13 residues. The germline V and J ends were trimmed by 3 bases and 2 bases, with 7 bases remaining between them. The CDR3 DNA reads TGTGCCAGCAGTTTTGGGGGGAACTATGGCTACACCTTC. The encoded protein is CASSFGGNYGYTF.